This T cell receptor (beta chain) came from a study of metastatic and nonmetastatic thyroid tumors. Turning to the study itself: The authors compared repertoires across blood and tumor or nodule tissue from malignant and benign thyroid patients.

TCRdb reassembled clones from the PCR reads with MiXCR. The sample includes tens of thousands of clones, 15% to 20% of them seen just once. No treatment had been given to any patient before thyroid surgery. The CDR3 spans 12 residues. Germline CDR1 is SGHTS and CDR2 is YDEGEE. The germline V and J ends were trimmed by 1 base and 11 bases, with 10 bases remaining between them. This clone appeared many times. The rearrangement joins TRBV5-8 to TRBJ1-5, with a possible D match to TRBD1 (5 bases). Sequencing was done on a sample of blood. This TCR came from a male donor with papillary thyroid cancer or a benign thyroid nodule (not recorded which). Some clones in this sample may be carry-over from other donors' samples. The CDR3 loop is CASSLPGPTQHF. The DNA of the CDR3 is TGTGCCAGCAGCTTGCCGGGACCGACCCAGCATTTT.